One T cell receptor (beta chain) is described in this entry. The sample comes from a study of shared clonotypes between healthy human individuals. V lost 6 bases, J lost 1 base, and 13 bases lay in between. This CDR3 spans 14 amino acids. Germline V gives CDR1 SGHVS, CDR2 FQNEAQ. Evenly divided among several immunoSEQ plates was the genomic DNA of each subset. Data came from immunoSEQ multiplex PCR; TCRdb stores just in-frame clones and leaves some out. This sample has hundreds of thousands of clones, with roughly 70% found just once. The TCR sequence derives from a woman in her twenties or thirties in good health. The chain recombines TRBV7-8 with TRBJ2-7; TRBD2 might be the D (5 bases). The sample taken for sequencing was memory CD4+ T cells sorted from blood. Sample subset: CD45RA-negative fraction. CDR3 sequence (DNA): TGTGCCAGCAGTCCCTCTCCGGGATCCTACGAGCAGTACTTC. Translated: CASSPSPGSYEQYF.